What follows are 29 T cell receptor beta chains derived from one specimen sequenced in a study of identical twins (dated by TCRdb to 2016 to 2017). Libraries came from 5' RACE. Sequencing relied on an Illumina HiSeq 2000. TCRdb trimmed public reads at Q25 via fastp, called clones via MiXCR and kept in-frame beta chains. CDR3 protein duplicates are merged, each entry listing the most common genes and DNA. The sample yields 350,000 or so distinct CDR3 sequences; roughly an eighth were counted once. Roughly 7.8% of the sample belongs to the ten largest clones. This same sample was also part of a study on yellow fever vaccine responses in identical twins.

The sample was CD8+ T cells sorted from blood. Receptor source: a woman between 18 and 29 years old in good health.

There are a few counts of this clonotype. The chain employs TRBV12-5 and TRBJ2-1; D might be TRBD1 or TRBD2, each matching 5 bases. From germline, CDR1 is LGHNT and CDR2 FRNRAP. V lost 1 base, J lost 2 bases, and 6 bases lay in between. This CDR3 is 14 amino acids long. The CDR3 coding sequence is TGTGCTAGTGGTTTGGGGGACGCCTACAATGAGCAGTTCTTC. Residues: CASGLGDAYNEQFF.

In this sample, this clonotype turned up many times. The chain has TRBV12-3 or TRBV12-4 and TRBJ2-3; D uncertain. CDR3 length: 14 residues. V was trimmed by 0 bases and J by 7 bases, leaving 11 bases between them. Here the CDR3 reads CASSLALTQHTQYF. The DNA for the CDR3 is TGTGCCAGCAGTTTAGCCTTAACACAACATACGCAGTATTTT.

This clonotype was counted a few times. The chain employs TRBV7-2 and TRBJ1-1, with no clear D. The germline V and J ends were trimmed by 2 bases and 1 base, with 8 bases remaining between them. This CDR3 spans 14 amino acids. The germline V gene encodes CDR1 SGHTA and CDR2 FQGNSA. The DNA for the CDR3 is TGTGCCAGCAGCTTATTGCTGACGAACACTGAAGCTTTCTTT. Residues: CASSLLLTNTEAFF.

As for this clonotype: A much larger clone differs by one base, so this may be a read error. CDR3 sequence (DNA): TGTGCCAGCAGCCCCTGGGCGCAGGTCTACAATGAGCAGTTCTTC. Translating it yields CASSPWAQVYNEQFF. The chain combines TRBV11-2 with TRBJ2-1; D remains unclear. Germline V gives CDR1 SGHAT, CDR2 FQNNGV. V lost 5 bases and J lost 3, with 14 bases in between. The CDR3 loop spans 15 amino acids.

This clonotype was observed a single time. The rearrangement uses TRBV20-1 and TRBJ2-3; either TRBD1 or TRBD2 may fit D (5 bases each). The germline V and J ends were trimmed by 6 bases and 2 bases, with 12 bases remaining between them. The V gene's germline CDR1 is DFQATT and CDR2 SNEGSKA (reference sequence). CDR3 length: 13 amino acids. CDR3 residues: CSAPRDLTDTQYF. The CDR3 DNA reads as TGCAGTGCCCCCCGGGACCTCACAGATACGCAGTATTTT.

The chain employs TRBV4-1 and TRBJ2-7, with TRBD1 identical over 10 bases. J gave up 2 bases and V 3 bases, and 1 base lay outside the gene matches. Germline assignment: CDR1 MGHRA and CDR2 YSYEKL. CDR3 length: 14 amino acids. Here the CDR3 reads CASSQGQGTYEQYF. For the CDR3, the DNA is TGCGCCAGCAGCCAGGGACAGGGGACCTACGAGCAGTACTTC.

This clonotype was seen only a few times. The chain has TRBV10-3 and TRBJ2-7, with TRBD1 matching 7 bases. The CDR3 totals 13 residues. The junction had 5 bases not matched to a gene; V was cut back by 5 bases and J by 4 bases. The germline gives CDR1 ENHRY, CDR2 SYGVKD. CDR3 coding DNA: TGTGCCATCAGTTGGGACAGATCTTACGAGCAGTACTTC. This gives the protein CAISWDRSYEQYF.

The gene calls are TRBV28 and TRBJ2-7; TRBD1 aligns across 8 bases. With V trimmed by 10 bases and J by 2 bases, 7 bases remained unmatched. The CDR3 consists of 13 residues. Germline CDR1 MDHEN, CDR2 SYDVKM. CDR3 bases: TGTGCCACCGCCGGACAGGGAACCTACGAGCAGTACGTC. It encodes CATAGQGTYEQYV.

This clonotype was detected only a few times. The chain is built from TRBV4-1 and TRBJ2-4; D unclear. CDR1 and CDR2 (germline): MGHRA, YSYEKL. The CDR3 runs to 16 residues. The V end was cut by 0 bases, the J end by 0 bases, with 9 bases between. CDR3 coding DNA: TGCGCCAGCAGCCAAGACGAGCGTCTAGCCAAAAACATTCAGTACTTC. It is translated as CASSQDERLAKNIQYF.

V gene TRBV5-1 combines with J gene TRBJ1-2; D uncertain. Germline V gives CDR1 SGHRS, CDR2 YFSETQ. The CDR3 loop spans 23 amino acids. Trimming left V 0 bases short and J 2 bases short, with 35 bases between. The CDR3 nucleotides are TGCGCCAGCAGCTTGGAGTCCGACCCCCAACGACCCGGGCTTCTGCAGGCCAACTATGGCTACACCTTC. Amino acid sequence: CASSLESDPQRPGLLQANYGYTF. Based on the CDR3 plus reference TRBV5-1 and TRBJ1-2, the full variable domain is KAGVTQTPRYLIKTRGQQVTLSCSPISGHRSVSWYQQTPGQGLQFLFEYFSETQRNKGNFPGRFSGRQFSNSRSEMNVSTLELGDSALYLCASSLESDPQRPGLLQANYGYTFGSGTRLTVV.

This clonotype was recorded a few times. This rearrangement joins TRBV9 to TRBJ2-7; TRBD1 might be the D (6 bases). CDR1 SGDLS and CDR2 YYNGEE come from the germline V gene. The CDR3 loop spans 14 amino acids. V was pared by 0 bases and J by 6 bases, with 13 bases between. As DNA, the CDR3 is TGTGCCAGCAGCGTAGATGGGGGCGGCGGCGAGCAGTACTTC. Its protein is CASSVDGGGGEQYF.

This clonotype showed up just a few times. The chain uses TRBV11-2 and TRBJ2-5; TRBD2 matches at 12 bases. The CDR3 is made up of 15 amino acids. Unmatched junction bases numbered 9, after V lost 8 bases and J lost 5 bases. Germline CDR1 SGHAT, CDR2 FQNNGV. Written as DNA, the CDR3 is TGTGCCAGCGCACGGACTAGCGGGGACTTGGAGACCCAGTACTTC. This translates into CASARTSGDLETQYF.

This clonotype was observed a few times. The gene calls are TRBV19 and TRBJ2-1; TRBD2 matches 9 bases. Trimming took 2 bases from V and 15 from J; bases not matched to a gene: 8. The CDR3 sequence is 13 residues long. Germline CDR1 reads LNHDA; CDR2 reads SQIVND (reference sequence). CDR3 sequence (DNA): TGTGCCAGTAGTATACCCCCTAGCGGGGATGTGTTCTTC. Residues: CASSIPPSGDVFF.

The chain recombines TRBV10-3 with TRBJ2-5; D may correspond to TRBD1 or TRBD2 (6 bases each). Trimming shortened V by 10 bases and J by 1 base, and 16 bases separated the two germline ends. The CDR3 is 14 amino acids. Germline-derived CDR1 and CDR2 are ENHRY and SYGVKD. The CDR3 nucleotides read TGTGCCACCTGGGGCGGGACACCCCAAGAGACCCAGTACTTC. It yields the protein CATWGGTPQETQYF.

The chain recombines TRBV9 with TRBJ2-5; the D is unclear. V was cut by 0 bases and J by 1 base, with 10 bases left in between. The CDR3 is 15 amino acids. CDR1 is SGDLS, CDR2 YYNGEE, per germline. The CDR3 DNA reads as TGTGCCAGCAGCGTAGGGGTTAGCTCCCAAGAGACCCAGTACTTC. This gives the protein CASSVGVSSQETQYF. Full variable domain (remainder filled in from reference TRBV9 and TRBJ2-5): DSGVTQTPKHLITATGQRVTLRCSPRSGDLSVYWYQQSLDQGLQFLIQYYNGEERAKGNILERFSAQQFPDLHSELNLSSLELGDSALYFCASSVGVSSQETQYFGPGTRLLVL.

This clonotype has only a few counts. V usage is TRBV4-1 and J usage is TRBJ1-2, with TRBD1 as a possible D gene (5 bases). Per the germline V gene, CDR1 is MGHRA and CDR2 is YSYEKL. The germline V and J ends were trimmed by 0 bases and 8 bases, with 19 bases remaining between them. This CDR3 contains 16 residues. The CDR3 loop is CASSQEDEGRRGGYTF. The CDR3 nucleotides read TGCGCCAGCAGCCAAGAGGATGAGGGGCGAAGGGGAGGCTACACCTTC.

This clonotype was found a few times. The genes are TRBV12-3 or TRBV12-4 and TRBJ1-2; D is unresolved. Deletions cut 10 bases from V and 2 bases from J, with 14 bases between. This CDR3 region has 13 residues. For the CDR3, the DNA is TGTGCCATCACCAATACACCGAACTATGGCTACACCTTC. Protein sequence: CAITNTPNYGYTF.

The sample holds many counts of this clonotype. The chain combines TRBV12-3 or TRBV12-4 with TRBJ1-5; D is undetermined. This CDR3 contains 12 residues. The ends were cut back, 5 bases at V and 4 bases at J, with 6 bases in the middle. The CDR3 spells CASSEVNQPQHF. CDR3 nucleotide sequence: TGTGCCAGCAGTGAGGTTAATCAGCCCCAGCATTTT.

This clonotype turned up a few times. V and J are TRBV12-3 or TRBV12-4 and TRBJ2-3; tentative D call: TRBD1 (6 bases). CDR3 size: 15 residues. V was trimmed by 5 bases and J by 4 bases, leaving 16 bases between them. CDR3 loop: CASSISTGWADTQYF. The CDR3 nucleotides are TGTGCCAGCAGTATCTCAACAGGGTGGGCAGATACGCAGTATTTT.

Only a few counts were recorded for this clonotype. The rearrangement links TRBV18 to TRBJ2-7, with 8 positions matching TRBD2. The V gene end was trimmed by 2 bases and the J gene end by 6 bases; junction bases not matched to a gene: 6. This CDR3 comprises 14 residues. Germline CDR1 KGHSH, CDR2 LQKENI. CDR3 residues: CASSPATSVIEQYF. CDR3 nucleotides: TGTGCCAGCTCACCAGCGACTAGCGTTATCGAGCAGTACTTC.

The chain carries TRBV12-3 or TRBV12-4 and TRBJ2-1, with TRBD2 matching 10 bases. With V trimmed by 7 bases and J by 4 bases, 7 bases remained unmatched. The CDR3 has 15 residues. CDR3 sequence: CASKESGGGYNEQFF. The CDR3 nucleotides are TGTGCCAGCAAAGAAAGCGGGGGGGGATACAATGAGCAGTTCTTC.

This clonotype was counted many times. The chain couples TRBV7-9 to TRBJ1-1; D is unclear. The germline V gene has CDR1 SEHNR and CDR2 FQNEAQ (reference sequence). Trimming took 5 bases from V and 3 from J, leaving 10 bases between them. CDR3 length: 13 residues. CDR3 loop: CASSPIRDTEAFF. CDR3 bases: TGTGCCAGCAGCCCAATAAGGGACACTGAAGCTTTCTTT.

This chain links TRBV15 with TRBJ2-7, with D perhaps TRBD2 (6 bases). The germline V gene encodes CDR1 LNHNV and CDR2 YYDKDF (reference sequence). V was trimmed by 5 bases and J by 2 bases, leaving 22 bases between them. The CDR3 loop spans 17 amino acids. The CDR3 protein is CATSPLREAGLPYEQYF. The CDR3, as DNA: TGTGCCACCAGCCCCCTTAGGGAGGCAGGTCTGCCCTACGAGCAGTACTTC. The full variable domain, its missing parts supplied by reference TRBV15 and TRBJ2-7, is DAMVIQNPRYQVTQFGKPVTLSCSQTLNHNVMYWYQQKSSQAPKLLFHYYDKDFNNEADTPDNFQSRRPNTSFCFLDIRSPGLGDTAMYLCATSPLREAGLPYEQYFGPGTRLTVT.

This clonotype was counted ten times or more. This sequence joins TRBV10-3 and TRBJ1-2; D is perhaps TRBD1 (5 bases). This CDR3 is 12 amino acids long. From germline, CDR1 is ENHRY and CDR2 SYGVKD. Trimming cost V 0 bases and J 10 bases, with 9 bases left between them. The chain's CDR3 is CAISESDTDYTF. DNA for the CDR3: TGTGCCATCAGTGAGTCGGACACGGACTACACCTTC.

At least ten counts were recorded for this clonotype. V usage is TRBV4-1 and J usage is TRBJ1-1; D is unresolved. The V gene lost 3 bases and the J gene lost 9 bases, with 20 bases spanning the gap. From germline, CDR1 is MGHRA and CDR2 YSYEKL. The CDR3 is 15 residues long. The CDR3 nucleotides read TGCGCCAGCAGCCAGGCTAGAGGGTCCGGAGAGAAAGCTTTCTTT. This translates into CASSQARGSGEKAFF.

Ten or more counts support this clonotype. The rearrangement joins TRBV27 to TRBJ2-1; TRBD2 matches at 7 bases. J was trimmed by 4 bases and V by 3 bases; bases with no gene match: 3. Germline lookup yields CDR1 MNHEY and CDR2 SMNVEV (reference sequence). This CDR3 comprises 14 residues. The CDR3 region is CASSLGGEYNEQFF. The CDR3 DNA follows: TGTGCCAGCAGTTTGGGGGGGGAATACAATGAGCAGTTCTTC.

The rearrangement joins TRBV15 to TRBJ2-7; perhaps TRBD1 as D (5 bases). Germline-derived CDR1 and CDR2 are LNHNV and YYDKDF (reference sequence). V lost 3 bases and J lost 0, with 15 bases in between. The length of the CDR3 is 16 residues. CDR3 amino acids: CATSRHPQESSYEQYV. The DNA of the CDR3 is TGTGCCACCAGCAGGCACCCACAGGAGAGCTCCTACGAGCAGTACGTC.

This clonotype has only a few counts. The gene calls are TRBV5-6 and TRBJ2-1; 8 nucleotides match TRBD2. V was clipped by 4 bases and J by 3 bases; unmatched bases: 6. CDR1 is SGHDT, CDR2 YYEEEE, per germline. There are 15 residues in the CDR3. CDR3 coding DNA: TGTGCCAGCAGCCTAGCGGGTTCCAACTACAATGAGCAGTTCTTC. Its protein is CASSLAGSNYNEQFF. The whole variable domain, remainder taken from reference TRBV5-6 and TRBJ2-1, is DAGVTQSPTHLIKTRGQQVTLRCSPKSGHDTVSWYQQALGQGPQFIFQYYEEEERQRGNFPDRFSGHQFPNYSSELNVNALLLGDSALYLCASSLAGSNYNEQFFGPGTRLTVL.

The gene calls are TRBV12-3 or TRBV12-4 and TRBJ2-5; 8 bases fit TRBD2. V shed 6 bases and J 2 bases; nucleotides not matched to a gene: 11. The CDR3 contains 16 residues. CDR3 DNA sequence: TGTGCCAGCAGGTGGGGACTAGACTTGCGACAAGAGACCCAGTACTTC. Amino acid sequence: CASRWGLDLRQETQYF.